This TCR beta chain originates from a study of T-cell reconstitution after alpha-beta-depleted transplantation in children. Study-wide results and caveats: At day 60, the high TCRbeta diversity found in some patients originated from recipient T cells and thymic progenitors that had survived. Diversity and T-cell counts at one year after transplant derived mostly from new T cells. About two months after transplant, alpha-beta T cells reportedly came from several hundred expanded graft clones.

A remark on this clonotype: Its antigen is still unknown.

Unmatched junction bases numbered 3, after V lost 7 bases and J lost 4 bases. The CDR3 covers 12 residues. CDR1 and CDR2 (germline): SQVTM, ANQGSEA. During its preparation, the TCRbeta library received unique molecular identifiers. TCRdb reprocessed the PCR reads with MiXCR, giving one entry per CDR3 protein. The data show over 200,000 distinct CDR3 sequences, with around a sixth seen just once and 35% to 50% held by the top ten. The TCR sequence derives from a male patient aged 2 to 9 who had a stem cell transplant for acute lymphoblastic leukemia, so the T cells may come from the graft donor. The input for sequencing was PBMCs, mostly from graft donor cells, taken 360 days after TCRalphabeta/CD19-depleted stem cell transplant. V is TRBV29-1 and J is TRBJ1-5; 8 bases align to TRBD1. The DNA of the CDR3 is TGCAGCGCCGGGACAGGAAATCAGCCCCAGCATTTT. As protein: CSAGTGNQPQHF.